Following are 31 T cell receptor beta chains from one sample sequenced in a study of graft-versus-host responses after intestinal transplantation. Investigators treated the graft tissue so that it released intraepithelial and lamina propria lymphocytes. Sequencing used immunoSEQ multiplex PCR; TCRdb keeps in-frame clones, though not all of them. This repertoire shows roughly 27,000 clones, over 60% found once; its top ten account for approximately 2.8%. The sequencing used ileum tissue, collected 98 days after intestinal transplantation. The receptors originated from a human patient who received an intestinal transplant, so some T cells may come from the graft donor.

The rearrangement uses TRBV27 and TRBJ2-7; tentatively, D is TRBD1 (6 bases). CDR3 length: 13 amino acids. V was clipped by 6 bases and J by 3 bases, with 12 bases between them. From germline, CDR1 is MNHEY and CDR2 SMNVEV (reference sequence). This CDR3 is CASSLQGNYEQYF. The CDR3 region has the DNA TGTGCCAGCAGCCTCCAGGGGAACTACGAGCAGTACTTC.

V and J are TRBV7-9 and TRBJ2-7; 7 bases match TRBD2. The J segment lost 4 bases and the V segment lost 3 bases, leaving 6 bases of the junction unmatched. CDR1 is SEHNR, CDR2 FQNEAQ, per germline (reference sequence). There are 14 residues in the CDR3. Here the CDR3 reads CASSLGGDPYEQYF. CDR3 sequence (DNA): TGTGCCAGCAGCTTGGGAGGGGATCCGTACGAGCAGTACTTC. Complete variable domain (other parts from reference TRBV7-9 and TRBJ2-7): DTGVSQNPRHKITKRGQNVTFRCDPISEHNRLYWYRQTLGQGPEFLTYFQNEAQLEKSRLLSDRFSAERPKGSFSTLEIQRTEQGDSAMYLCASSLGGDPYEQYFGPGTRLTVT.

This clone was observed a single time. This chain uses TRBV6-6 with TRBJ1-2; D not resolved. The germline CDR1 and CDR2 sequences are MNHNY and SVGAGI (reference sequence). The CDR3 sequence is 14 residues long. Trimming stripped 6 bases from V and 8 bases from J, with 19 bases between. The CDR3 loop is CASREYSYSWGYTF. The CDR3 DNA follows: TGTGCCAGCAGGGAGTACAGTTACTCGTGGGGCTACACCTTC.

CDR3 sequence: CASSDVGAGASYEQYF. The CDR3 bases are TGTGCCAGCAGCGACGTAGGGGCGGGGGCCTCCTACGAGCAGTACTTC. The rearrangement joins TRBV11-2 to TRBJ2-7, with a weak D call TRBD2 (7 bases). Germline values: CDR1 SGHAT, CDR2 FQNNGV. V dropped 5 bases and J dropped 0 bases, with 17 bases sitting between them. CDR3 size: 16 residues.

The chain joins TRBV14 to TRBJ2-7; perhaps TRBD2 as D (6 bases). This CDR3 is built from 15 residues. The V gene's germline CDR1 is SGHDN and CDR2 FVKESK. Trimming removed 5 bases from V and 0 bases from J, with 14 bases in between. CDR3 DNA: TGTGCCAGCAGCACGGGAGCTGGGTTCTCCTACGAGCAGTACTTC. Residues: CASSTGAGFSYEQYF.

The chain joins TRBV6-5 to TRBJ2-5, with 10 bases matching TRBD2. The CDR3 runs 15 residues. The germline V gene has CDR1 MNHEY and CDR2 SVGAGI. V lost 4 bases, J lost 5 bases, and 7 bases stayed unmatched. The CDR3 spells CASSSEAGGPETQYF. The CDR3 DNA reads as TGTGCCAGCAGTTCAGAAGCGGGGGGGCCGGAGACCCAGTACTTC.

The CDR3 DNA reads as TGCAGTGCTAGATTCGGTGAAGCTTTCTTT. It translates to CSARFGEAFF. The chain couples TRBV20-1 to TRBJ1-1; no clear D. The CDR3 is 10 residues long. Germline CDR1 reads DFQATT; CDR2 reads SNEGSKA (reference sequence). V was trimmed by 2 bases and J by 7 bases, leaving 5 bases between them.

In DNA form, the CDR3 reads TGTGCCAGTTCGACTGCACTGAACACTGAAGCTTTCTTT. Translating gives CASSTALNTEAFF. V usage is TRBV19 and J usage is TRBJ1-1; no firm D call. The CDR3 spans 13 residues. Trimming took off 8 bases at V and 0 bases at J, with 10 bases between the two ends. Germline loops: CDR1 LNHDA, CDR2 SQIVND (reference sequence).

The rearrangement uses TRBV5-6 and TRBJ2-7; unclear D gene. From germline, CDR1 is SGHDT and CDR2 YYEEEE. CDR3 length: 14 amino acids. V dropped 2 bases and J dropped 7 bases, with 16 bases sitting between them. For the CDR3, the DNA is TGTGCCAGCAGCTTTACTCACAGTACCGGGGAGCAGTACTTC. This codes for CASSFTHSTGEQYF.

This rearrangement joins TRBV10-3 to TRBJ1-2; D is possibly TRBD1 (6 bases). V was clipped by 7 bases and J by 2 bases, with 8 bases between them. CDR3 size: 12 residues. Germline CDR1 and CDR2: ENHRY and SYGVKD. DNA for the CDR3: TGTGCCATCAAGGACAGAAACTATGGCTACACCTTC. This translates into CAIKDRNYGYTF.

The CDR3 reads CASSEVGGGAIDEQFF. DNA for the CDR3: TGTGCCAGCAGTGAAGTAGGCGGGGGGGCAATCGATGAGCAGTTCTTC. The rearrangement uses TRBV2 and TRBJ2-1, with 9 bases lining up with TRBD2. The CDR3 has 16 residues. The germline V gene encodes CDR1 SNHLY and CDR2 FYNNEI. V lost 1 base to trimming and J lost 8 bases; unmatched junction nucleotides: 9. Looking up the rest from reference TRBV2 and TRBJ2-1 gives the full variable domain: EPEVTQTPSHQVTQMGQEVILRCVPISNHLYFYWYRQILGQKVEFLVSFYNNEISEKSEIFDDQFSVERPDGSNFTLKIRSTKLEDSAMYFCASSEVGGGAIDEQFFGPGTRLTVL.

The chain combines TRBV6-1 with TRBJ1-1, with a possible D match to TRBD1 (5 bases). V lost 8 bases and J lost 1, with 17 bases in between. CDR1 and CDR2 from the germline V gene are MNHNS and SASEGT. CDR3 length: 15 residues. In DNA form, the CDR3 reads TGTGCCAGCGGGACTAGACCTATCTCGAACACTGAAGCTTTCTTT. It translates to CASGTRPISNTEAFF.

This clone occurred once. The chain links TRBV14 to TRBJ1-1; D is undetermined. The germline V gene has CDR1 SGHDN and CDR2 FVKESK. The V end lost 2 bases, the J end lost 1 base, and 8 bases lay between the germline ends. The CDR3 covers 14 residues. CDR3 DNA: TGTGCCAGCAGCCAATTATCAGGGAACACTGAAGCTTTCTTT. Its translation is CASSQLSGNTEAFF.

The chain is built from TRBV19 and TRBJ1-1; weak D call: TRBD1 (5 bases). Germline V gives CDR1 LNHDA, CDR2 SQIVND (reference sequence). The CDR3 sequence is 15 residues long. V lost 6 bases, J lost 4 bases, and 18 bases lay in between. Written as DNA, the CDR3 is TGTGCCAGTAGGAAGAGGGAGGGGAAAGGCACTGAAGCTTTCTTT. This gives the protein CASRKREGKGTEAFF.

The chain is built from TRBV4-1 and TRBJ2-5; maybe TRBD2 (7 bases). Deletions cut 0 bases from V and 1 base from J, with 15 bases between. Germline V gene data show CDR1 as MGHRA and CDR2 as YSYEKL. This CDR3 is built from 17 residues. The CDR3 DNA is TGCGCCAGCAGCCAAGAGTGGCTGCGGGGGCCCCAAGAGACCCAGTACTTC. It encodes CASSQEWLRGPQETQYF.

The chain uses TRBV5-1 and TRBJ2-7, with unresolved D. V lost 0 bases to trimming and J lost 3 bases, with 1 base between them. The CDR3 totals 11 residues. CDR1 and CDR2 (germline): SGHRS, YFSETQ. The CDR3 DNA follows: TGCGCCAGCAGCTTGGACTACGAGCAGTACTTC. Translating gives CASSLDYEQYF.

Relative to its sample, this clone is medium-sized. The chain links TRBV6-1 to TRBJ1-2; 7 bases are shared with TRBD1. The CDR3 contains 15 residues. V dropped 3 bases and J dropped 4; count of bases not matched to a gene: 8. Germline CDR1 and CDR2: MNHNS and SASEGT. CDR3 region: CASSEFGTVLYGYTF. The DNA for the CDR3 is TGTGCCAGCAGTGAGTTTGGGACAGTCCTCTATGGCTACACCTTC.

Comments on this clone: Other nucleotide sequences from this sample produce the same CDR3. This rearrangement joins TRBV4-1 to TRBJ2-1, with 7 bases matching TRBD2. V trimming: 3 bases; J trimming: 4 bases; junction bases outside the gene matches: 9. The CDR3 loop spans 16 amino acids. Germline V lookup: CDR1 MGHRA, CDR2 YSYEKL. This CDR3 reads CASSHEYGGTYNEQFF. CDR3 DNA sequence: TGCGCCAGCAGCCATGAATACGGGGGGACGTACAATGAGCAGTTCTTC.

The chain joins TRBV20-1 to TRBJ1-4; no firm D call. Per the germline V gene, CDR1 is DFQATT and CDR2 is SNEGSKA (reference sequence). Trimming stripped 4 bases from V and 8 bases from J, with 8 bases between. This CDR3 region has 11 residues. The CDR3 sequence is CSAKKAEKLFF. The CDR3 coding sequence is TGCAGTGCTAAAAAAGCAGAAAAACTGTTTTTT.

This clone was observed a single time. The CDR3 DNA follows: TGTGCCAGCAGCGCCTGGACAGGGAACACTGAAGCTTTCTTT. Amino acids: CASSAWTGNTEAFF. This chain links TRBV9 with TRBJ1-1, with 7 bases that match TRBD1. The CDR3 is 14 amino acids. Germline V gene data show CDR1 as SGDLS and CDR2 as YYNGEE. V shed 3 bases, J shed 1 base, and the junction held 3 bases outside the gene matches.

This clone has a handful of counts. The chain links TRBV18 to TRBJ2-1; tentatively, D is TRBD2 (5 bases). Trimming shortened V by 1 base and J by 3 bases, and 13 bases separated the two germline ends. This CDR3 region has 16 residues. CDR1 is KGHSH, CDR2 LQKENI, per germline. CDR3 nucleotide sequence: TGTGCCAGCTCACCACGTCGAGGGTCCCACTACAATGAGCAGTTCTTC. Translation gives CASSPRRGSHYNEQFF.

This clone came up once. This chain uses TRBV18 with TRBJ2-3, with 7 positions matching TRBD1. This CDR3 is 15 amino acids long. CDR1 is KGHSH, CDR2 LQKENI, per germline. J was trimmed by 3 bases and V by 4 bases; bases with no gene match: 7. The CDR3 sequence: CASSQGQPSTDTQYF. Here the CDR3 DNA reads TGTGCCAGCTCACAGGGACAGCCTAGTACAGATACGCAGTATTTT.

This chain uses TRBV19 with TRBJ1-2; a weak D match, TRBD1 (5 bases). V lost 6 bases and J lost 4, with 9 bases in between. This CDR3 comprises 12 residues. Germline lookup yields CDR1 LNHDA and CDR2 SQIVND (reference sequence). The CDR3, as DNA: TGTGCCAGTAGACAGGACCTCTATGGCTACACCTTC. It translates to CASRQDLYGYTF. Full variable domain (rest looked up from reference TRBV19 and TRBJ1-2): DGGITQSPKYLFRKEGQNVTLSCEQNLNHDAMYWYRQDPGQGLRLIYYSQIVNDFQKGDIAEGYSVSREKKESFPLTVTSAQKNPTAFYLCASRQDLYGYTFGSGTRLTVV.

This chain connects TRBV6-6 to TRBJ1-6, with D uncertain. The germline gives CDR1 MNHNY, CDR2 SVGAGI (reference sequence). Trimming left V 4 bases short and J 15 bases short, with 16 bases between. The CDR3 totals 13 residues. The CDR3 protein is CASSSSAWQDLHF. In nucleotides, the CDR3 is TGTGCCAGCAGTTCCTCGGCTTGGCAAGACCTCCACTTT.

The chain is built from TRBV7-9 and TRBJ2-7, with TRBD2 matching 8 bases. The CDR3 runs 16 residues. V shed 4 bases, J shed 3 bases, and the junction held 11 bases outside the gene matches. Per the germline V gene, CDR1 is SEHNR and CDR2 is FQNEAQ (reference sequence). CDR3 coding DNA: TGTGCCAGCAGCTCCTCAACGGGGGGGCCAGGCTACGAGCAGTACTTC. Its protein product is CASSSSTGGPGYEQYF.

The CDR3 coding sequence is TGTGCCAGCGACCGGACAGGGGGATCCTACGAGCAGTACTTC. Its translation is CASDRTGGSYEQYF. The V call is TRBV6-6, the J call TRBJ2-7; TRBD1 matches at 10 bases. The J segment lost 1 base and the V segment lost 8 bases, leaving 5 bases of the junction unmatched. CDR1 and CDR2 (germline): MNHNY, SVGAGI (reference sequence). The CDR3 is 14 amino acids.

This clone has just one count. V and J are TRBV30 and TRBJ2-1, with a weak D call TRBD2 (6 bases). This CDR3 contains 14 residues. Trimming took off 5 bases at V and 6 bases at J, with 17 bases between the two ends. The V gene's germline CDR1 is GTSNPN and CDR2 SVGIG (reference sequence). The CDR3 region has the DNA TGTGCCTGGTGTTTTGCGGGGTCGATCAATGAGCAGTTCTTC. Its protein is CAWCFAGSINEQFF.

The chain has TRBV6-6 and TRBJ1-2, with a weak D call TRBD1 (6 bases). Germline-derived CDR1 and CDR2 are MNHNY and SVGAGI (reference sequence). The CDR3 consists of 16 residues. V was trimmed by 5 bases and J by 7 bases, leaving 23 bases between them. For the CDR3, the DNA is TGTGCCAGCAGTCCTGTACAGGGATCCCGTGGAGGTGGCTACACCTTC. It specifies CASSPVQGSRGGGYTF.

The V call is TRBV7-3, the J call TRBJ2-1; D remains unclear. The V and J ends lost 5 bases and 0 bases respectively, with 11 bases between them. Germline CDR1 reads SGHTA; CDR2 reads FQGTGA. This CDR3 comprises 15 residues. The CDR3 protein is CASSKDGSSYNEQFF. CDR3 coding DNA: TGTGCCAGCAGCAAGGACGGAAGCTCCTACAATGAGCAGTTCTTC.

This chain uses TRBV30 with TRBJ2-1; D not resolved. The CDR3 extends over 12 amino acids. Deletions cut 4 bases from V and 8 bases from J, with 12 bases between. Germline CDR1 GTSNPN, CDR2 SVGIG (reference sequence). CDR3 nucleotides: TGTGCCTGGAATTTAAACCCGGATGAGCAGTTCTTC. Translating it yields CAWNLNPDEQFF.

J is TRBJ2-2 and V is TRBV4-1; possibly TRBD1 for D (5 bases). The ends were cut back, 0 bases at V and 6 bases at J, with 14 bases in the middle. Germline V lookup: CDR1 MGHRA, CDR2 YSYEKL. The CDR3 has 16 amino acids. CDR3 sequence reads: CASSQDSAGSPGELFF. The CDR3 coding sequence is TGCGCCAGCAGCCAAGATTCCGCAGGGTCCCCCGGGGAGCTGTTTTTT.